Included here is one T cell receptor beta chain sequence, with context. MiXCR, applied by TCRdb to the 5' RACE reads, yields one record per CDR3 protein. This sample has just under 600,000 distinct CDR3 sequences; less than 15% occur once, and the top ten carry roughly 13%. This record comes from a study of T cells after yellow fever vaccination. Germline V gene lookup returns CDR1 KGHSH and CDR2 LQKENI. The V end was cut by 5 bases, the J end by 4 bases, with 15 bases between. The CDR3 spans 15 residues. This TCR was sampled from a man younger than 45 who received the YFV17D yellow fever vaccine. The chain has TRBV18 and TRBJ2-1; D may be TRBD2 (5 bases). This specimen was PBMCs, taken on the day of the yellow fever booster vaccination. For the CDR3, the DNA is TGTGCCAGCTCATCCGGACTGTATAGTTACAATGAGCAGTTCTTC. It is translated as CASSSGLYSYNEQFF.